These T cell receptor beta chains were read from a single sample in a study of blood T cell repertoires in COVID-19. TCRdb keeps only in-frame clones here, not all; method: immunoSEQ multiplex PCR. Of roughly 180,000 clones listed, around 82% are singletons. Sequenced material: PBMCs or T cells enriched from blood (not recorded which). The receptors here all came from a man aged 35-49 years who had recovered from COVID-19. Both conserved end residues are part of each CDR3. The D gene is left open where the match is weak. The size field is filled for only some rows; it gives once, few, many or a size class.

D gene: TRBD1
V gene: TRBV7-6
CDR3 length: 14
J gene: TRBJ1-2
clone size: -
CDR3 protein: CASSPRTGAGGYTF
CDR3 DNA: TGTGCCAGCAGCCCAAGGACAGGGGCAGGTGGCTACACCTTC

D gene: TRBD1
V gene: TRBV9
CDR3 length: 18
J gene: TRBJ2-4
clone size: -
CDR3 protein: CASSVEGTGGYGKNIQYF
CDR3 DNA: TGTGCCAGCAGCGTAGAGGGGACAGGGGGCTATGGCAAAAACATTCAGTACTTC

D gene: -
V gene: TRBV24-1
CDR3 length: 15
J gene: TRBJ1-6
clone size: -
CDR3 protein: CATSDWGEHNSPLHF
CDR3 DNA: TGTGCCACCAGTGACTGGGGGGAGCATAATTCACCCCTCCACTTT

D gene: TRBD1
V gene: TRBV7-9
CDR3 length: 13
J gene: TRBJ1-2
clone size: once
CDR3 protein: CASSLGGDRGSHF
CDR3 DNA: TGTGCCAGCAGCTTGGGGGGGGACAGGGGTTCCCACTTC

D gene: -
V gene: TRBV4-3
CDR3 length: 15
J gene: TRBJ1-2
clone size: -
CDR3 protein: CASSQDLGAHYGYTF
CDR3 DNA: TGCGCCAGCAGCCAAGATCTAGGGGCCCACTATGGCTACACCTTC

D gene: -
V gene: TRBV27
CDR3 length: 14
J gene: TRBJ2-7
clone size: once
CDR3 protein: CASMKEGSSYEQYF
CDR3 DNA: TGTGCCAGCATGAAGGAGGGGAGCTCCTACGAGCAGTACTTC

D gene: -
V gene: TRBV5-1
CDR3 length: 16
J gene: TRBJ2-1
clone size: few
CDR3 protein: CASSLAGAGSYNEQFF
CDR3 DNA: TGCGCCAGCAGCTTGGCCGGCGCGGGGTCCTACAATGAGCAGTTCTTC

D gene: TRBD2
V gene: TRBV5-4
CDR3 length: 15
J gene: TRBJ2-1
clone size: -
CDR3 protein: CASSFPRGDYNEQFF
CDR3 DNA: TGTGCCAGCAGCTTCCCTCGGGGGGATTACAATGAGCAGTTCTTC

D gene: -
V gene: TRBV5-4
CDR3 length: 14
J gene: TRBJ2-5
clone size: -
CDR3 protein: CASSRGQIQETQYF
CDR3 DNA: TGTGCCAGCAGCCGAGGACAGATCCAAGAGACCCAGTACTTC

D gene: -
V gene: TRBV27
CDR3 length: 15
J gene: TRBJ2-3
clone size: -
CDR3 protein: CASSLHDSHTGTQYF
CDR3 DNA: TGTGCCAGCAGTCTCCACGACTCACACACGGGTACGCAGTATTTT

D gene: TRBD1
V gene: TRBV27
CDR3 length: 14
J gene: TRBJ1-2
clone size: -
CDR3 protein: CASSPTGGNDGYTF
CDR3 DNA: TGTGCCAGCAGCCCGACAGGGGGCAACGATGGCTACACCTTC

D gene: TRBD2
V gene: TRBV11-2
CDR3 length: 15
J gene: TRBJ2-1
clone size: -
CDR3 protein: CASSAGLAAYNEQFF
CDR3 DNA: TGTGCCAGCAGCGCGGGACTAGCGGCCTACAATGAGCAGTTCTTC

D gene: -
V gene: TRBV30
CDR3 length: 13
J gene: TRBJ1-1
clone size: -
CDR3 protein: CAWSMGGGTEAFF
CDR3 DNA: TGTGCCTGGAGTATGGGGGGGGGCACTGAAGCTTTCTTT

D gene: -
V gene: TRBV7-9
CDR3 length: 16
J gene: TRBJ2-3
clone size: -
CDR3 protein: CASSFWGEWGEDTQYF
CDR3 DNA: TGTGCCAGCAGCTTTTGGGGGGAATGGGGAGAAGATACGCAGTATTTT

D gene: -
V gene: TRBV19
CDR3 length: 14
J gene: TRBJ1-6
clone size: many
CDR3 protein: CASSIDSYNSPLHF
CDR3 DNA: TGTGCCAGTAGTATTGACAGCTATAATTCACCCCTCCACTTT

D gene: -
V gene: TRBV14
CDR3 length: 16
J gene: TRBJ2-2
clone size: once
CDR3 protein: CASSQELPINTGELFF
CDR3 DNA: TGTGCCAGCAGCCAAGAACTCCCAATTAACACCGGGGAGCTGTTTTTT

D gene: TRBD1
V gene: TRBV6-1
CDR3 length: 15
J gene: TRBJ2-7
clone size: few
CDR3 protein: CASSEAGTGGYEQYF
CDR3 DNA: TGTGCCAGCAGTGAAGCCGGGACAGGGGGTTACGAGCAGTACTTC

D gene: TRBD2
V gene: TRBV4-3
CDR3 length: 18
J gene: TRBJ2-1
clone size: -
CDR3 protein: CASSQGGPGLAIYNEQFF
CDR3 DNA: TGCGCCAGCAGCCAAGGCGGTCCGGGACTAGCCATTTACAATGAGCAGTTCTTC

D gene: -
V gene: TRBV6-5
CDR3 length: 14
J gene: TRBJ1-2
clone size: -
CDR3 protein: CASRETAGSYGYTF
CDR3 DNA: TGTGCCAGCAGAGAGACCGCAGGGTCCTATGGCTACACCTTC

D gene: TRBD2
V gene: TRBV5-1
CDR3 length: 17
J gene: TRBJ2-1
clone size: -
CDR3 protein: CASSLGELAGAVREQFF
CDR3 DNA: TGCGCCAGCAGCTTGGGGGAACTAGCGGGAGCGGTAAGGGAGCAGTTCTTC

D gene: -
V gene: TRBV4-2
CDR3 length: 13
J gene: TRBJ2-5
clone size: once
CDR3 protein: CASSLDSQETQYF
CDR3 DNA: TGTGCCAGCAGTCTGGACAGCCAAGAGACCCAGTACTTC

D gene: -
V gene: TRBV9
CDR3 length: 14
J gene: TRBJ1-2
clone size: few
CDR3 protein: CASSTGNRNDGYTF
CDR3 DNA: TGTGCCAGCAGCACAGGGAACAGGAATGATGGCTACACCTTC

D gene: -
V gene: TRBV16
CDR3 length: 14
J gene: TRBJ1-2
clone size: -
CDR3 protein: CASSQVGDDYGYTF
CDR3 DNA: TGTGCCAGCAGCCAAGTAGGGGATGACTATGGCTACACCTTC

D gene: -
V gene: TRBV11-1
CDR3 length: 16
J gene: TRBJ2-7
clone size: -
CDR3 protein: CASSPQGGMGSYEQYF
CDR3 DNA: TGTGCCAGCAGCCCCCAGGGAGGAATGGGGTCCTACGAGCAGTACTTC

D gene: -
V gene: TRBV5-6
CDR3 length: 11
J gene: TRBJ2-1
clone size: few
CDR3 protein: CASSFPGEQFF
CDR3 DNA: TGTGCCAGCAGCTTTCCCGGTGAGCAGTTCTTC

D gene: TRBD1
V gene: TRBV5-5
CDR3 length: 13
J gene: TRBJ1-2
clone size: -
CDR3 protein: CASSTGTGEGYTF
CDR3 DNA: TGTGCCAGCAGCACCGGGACAGGGGAAGGCTACACCTTC

D gene: TRBD1
V gene: TRBV6-5
CDR3 length: 14
J gene: TRBJ1-6
clone size: -
CDR3 protein: CASSYDRGGSPLHF
CDR3 DNA: TGTGCCAGCAGTTACGACAGGGGTGGTTCACCCCTCCACTTT

D gene: TRBD1
V gene: TRBV6-6
CDR3 length: 13
J gene: TRBJ1-1
clone size: -
CDR3 protein: CASSDRVSTEAFF
CDR3 DNA: TGTGCCAGCAGTGACAGGGTAAGCACTGAAGCTTTCTTT

D gene: TRBD2
V gene: TRBV4-2
CDR3 length: 16
J gene: TRBJ2-3
clone size: once
CDR3 protein: CASSQDKGGRSDTQYF
CDR3 DNA: TGTGCCAGCAGCCAAGATAAGGGCGGGAGATCAGATACGCAGTATTTT

D gene: TRBD2
V gene: TRBV19
CDR3 length: 15
J gene: TRBJ2-3
clone size: -
CDR3 protein: CASSNSGRAEDTQYF
CDR3 DNA: TGTGCCAGTAGTAATAGCGGGAGGGCCGAGGATACGCAGTATTTT

D gene: TRBD2
V gene: TRBV5-1
CDR3 length: 18
J gene: TRBJ2-5
clone size: -
CDR3 protein: CASSPRPGLAGGQETQYF
CDR3 DNA: TGCGCCAGCAGCCCGCGTCCGGGACTAGCGGGAGGGCAAGAGACCCAGTACTTC

D gene: TRBD2
V gene: TRBV7-8
CDR3 length: 15
J gene: TRBJ2-1
clone size: once
CDR3 protein: CASSLPGLAVFEQFF
CDR3 DNA: TGTGCCAGCAGCCTACCCGGACTAGCGGTTTTTGAGCAGTTCTTC

D gene: -
V gene: TRBV27
CDR3 length: 16
J gene: TRBJ1-5
clone size: many
CDR3 protein: CASSSDSGFGNQPQHF
CDR3 DNA: TGTGCCAGCAGTTCAGACTCAGGGTTCGGCAATCAGCCCCAGCATTTT

D gene: -
V gene: TRBV24-1
CDR3 length: 13
J gene: TRBJ1-3
clone size: -
CDR3 protein: CATSPGVGNTIYF
CDR3 DNA: TGTGCCACCAGTCCGGGGGTCGGGAACACCATATATTTT

D gene: -
V gene: TRBV5-4
CDR3 length: 14
J gene: TRBJ2-2
clone size: -
CDR3 protein: CASRLAENTGELFF
CDR3 DNA: TGTGCCAGCAGACTAGCTGAGAACACCGGGGAGCTGTTTTTT

D gene: TRBD1
V gene: TRBV7-2
CDR3 length: 16
J gene: TRBJ1-1
clone size: -
CDR3 protein: CASSLVPTGSGTEAFF
CDR3 DNA: TGTGCCAGCAGCTTGGTCCCGACAGGGTCGGGAACTGAAGCTTTCTTT

D gene: -
V gene: TRBV7-2
CDR3 length: 16
J gene: TRBJ2-3
clone size: -
CDR3 protein: CASRKYLSFGTDTQYF
CDR3 DNA: TGTGCCAGCAGAAAATACTTAAGTTTTGGCACAGATACGCAGTATTTT

D gene: TRBD2
V gene: TRBV5-1
CDR3 length: 15
J gene: TRBJ2-1
clone size: -
CDR3 protein: CASSLGGLGYNEQFF
CDR3 DNA: TGCGCCAGCAGCTTGGGTGGACTAGGGTACAATGAGCAGTTCTTC

D gene: -
V gene: TRBV28
CDR3 length: 15
J gene: TRBJ1-6
clone size: once
CDR3 protein: CASSLGRRGDSPLHF
CDR3 DNA: TGTGCCAGCAGTTTGGGTAGGAGGGGTGATTCACCCCTCCACTTT

D gene: TRBD1
V gene: TRBV7-2
CDR3 length: 17
J gene: TRBJ2-5
clone size: once
CDR3 protein: CASSLADPRTGTETQYF
CDR3 DNA: TGTGCCAGCAGCTTAGCTGATCCGAGGACAGGGACGGAGACCCAGTACTTC

D gene: -
V gene: TRBV25-1
CDR3 length: 13
J gene: TRBJ1-4
clone size: few
CDR3 protein: CASSVRSNEKLFF
CDR3 DNA: TGTGCCAGCAGTGTACGGAGTAATGAAAAACTGTTTTTT

D gene: -
V gene: TRBV5-8
CDR3 length: 12
J gene: TRBJ1-5
clone size: -
CDR3 protein: CASSPNNQPQHF
CDR3 DNA: TGTGCCAGCAGCCCAAACAATCAGCCCCAGCATTTT

D gene: TRBD1
V gene: TRBV2
CDR3 length: 13
J gene: TRBJ1-4
clone size: -
CDR3 protein: CASKFEDRGKLFF
CDR3 DNA: TGTGCCAGCAAATTCGAGGACAGGGGAAAACTGTTTTTT

D gene: TRBD2
V gene: TRBV7-6
CDR3 length: 16
J gene: TRBJ2-5
clone size: -
CDR3 protein: CASSSRLAGPQETQYF
CDR3 DNA: TGTGCCAGCAGCTCCCGACTAGCGGGGCCCCAAGAGACCCAGTACTTC

D gene: -
V gene: TRBV6-5
CDR3 length: 14
J gene: TRBJ1-3
clone size: -
CDR3 protein: CASSPGAYSNTIYF
CDR3 DNA: TGTGCCAGCAGTCCGGGAGCTTATTCAAACACCATATATTTT

D gene: TRBD2
V gene: TRBV6-6
CDR3 length: 15
J gene: TRBJ2-1
clone size: once
CDR3 protein: CASSYADPSGPPVFF
CDR3 DNA: TGTGCCAGCAGTTACGCTGATCCTAGCGGGCCTCCTGTGTTCTTC

D gene: -
V gene: TRBV11-2
CDR3 length: 14
J gene: TRBJ1-4
clone size: -
CDR3 protein: CASSLGQGREKLFF
CDR3 DNA: TGTGCCAGCAGCTTAGGGCAGGGGCGGGAAAAACTGTTTTTT

D gene: -
V gene: TRBV28
CDR3 length: 15
J gene: TRBJ1-1
clone size: -
CDR3 protein: CASTILPGLAPEAFF
CDR3 DNA: TGTGCCAGCACCATACTGCCCGGGTTGGCTCCTGAAGCTTTCTTT

D gene: -
V gene: TRBV7-9
CDR3 length: 14
J gene: TRBJ2-7
clone size: -
CDR3 protein: CASSLTYTGYEQYF
CDR3 DNA: TGTGCCAGCAGCTTAACCTATACCGGTTACGAGCAGTACTTC

D gene: -
V gene: TRBV28
CDR3 length: 12
J gene: TRBJ1-1
clone size: -
CDR3 protein: CASSSQNTEAFF
CDR3 DNA: TGTGCCAGCAGTTCACAGAACACTGAAGCTTTCTTT

D gene: TRBD2
V gene: TRBV3-1/TRBV3-2
CDR3 length: 16
J gene: TRBJ2-3
clone size: -
CDR3 protein: CASSQVGAGGPDTQYF
CDR3 DNA: TGTGCCAGCAGCCAGGTCGGAGCGGGAGGTCCAGATACGCAGTATTTT

D gene: -
V gene: TRBV11-2
CDR3 length: 14
J gene: TRBJ1-1
clone size: -
CDR3 protein: CASSWNQGNTEAFF
CDR3 DNA: TGTGCCAGCAGCTGGAACCAGGGGAACACTGAAGCTTTCTTT

D gene: TRBD1
V gene: TRBV27
CDR3 length: 16
J gene: TRBJ2-7
clone size: -
CDR3 protein: CASSPSAGTGLYEQYF
CDR3 DNA: TGTGCCAGCAGTCCATCGGCCGGGACAGGCCTCTACGAGCAGTACTTC

D gene: -
V gene: TRBV6-5
CDR3 length: 14
J gene: TRBJ1-6
clone size: few
CDR3 protein: CASETGEGHPPLHF
CDR3 DNA: TGTGCCAGCGAGACGGGCGAGGGTCATCCACCCCTCCACTTT

D gene: TRBD2
V gene: TRBV2
CDR3 length: 15
J gene: TRBJ2-1
clone size: -
CDR3 protein: CASSELAEGHNEQFF
CDR3 DNA: TGTGCCAGCAGTGAACTAGCGGAGGGCCACAATGAGCAGTTCTTC

D gene: TRBD2
V gene: TRBV11-3
CDR3 length: 15
J gene: TRBJ2-1
clone size: -
CDR3 protein: CASSQSGSALNGQFF
CDR3 DNA: TGTGCCAGCAGCCAGAGCGGGAGTGCATTGAATGGGCAGTTCTTC